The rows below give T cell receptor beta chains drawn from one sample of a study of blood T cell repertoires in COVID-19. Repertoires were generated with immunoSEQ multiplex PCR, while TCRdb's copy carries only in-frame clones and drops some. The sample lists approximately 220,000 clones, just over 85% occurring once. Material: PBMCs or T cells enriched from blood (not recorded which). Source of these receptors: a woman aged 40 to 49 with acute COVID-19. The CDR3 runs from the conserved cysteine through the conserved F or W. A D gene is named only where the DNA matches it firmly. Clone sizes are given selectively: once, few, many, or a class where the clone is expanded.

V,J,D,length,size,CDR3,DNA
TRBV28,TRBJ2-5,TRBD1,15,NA,CASSSPGQGEETQYF,TGTGCCAGCAGCTCACCGGGACAGGGGGAAGAGACCCAGTACTTC
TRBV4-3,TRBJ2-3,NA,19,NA,CASSQENGQFSASTDTQYF,TGCGCCAGCAGCCAAGAAAACGGACAGTTTTCGGCTAGCACAGATACGCAGTATTTT
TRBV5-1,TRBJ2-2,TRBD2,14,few,CASKLAGSTGELFF,TGCGCCAGCAAACTAGCGGGATCTACCGGGGAGCTGTTTTTT
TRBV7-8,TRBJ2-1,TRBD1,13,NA,CASSLGTGVEQFF,TGTGCCAGCAGCTTAGGTACAGGGGTAGAGCAGTTCTTC
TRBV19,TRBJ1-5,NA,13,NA,CASSIRVNQPQHF,TGTGCCAGTAGTATTCGGGTCAATCAGCCCCAGCATTTT
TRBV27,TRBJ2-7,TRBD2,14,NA,CASSLSGVSYEQYF,TGTGCCAGCAGTTTAAGCGGGGTCTCCTACGAGCAGTACTTC
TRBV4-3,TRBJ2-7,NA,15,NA,CASSQDRTLLYEQYF,TGCGCCAGCAGCCAAGATAGGACTCTTTTGTACGAGCAGTACTTC
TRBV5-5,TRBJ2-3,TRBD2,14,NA,CASSLGGLTDTQYF,TGTGCCAGCAGTTTGGGAGGGCTGACAGATACGCAGTATTTT
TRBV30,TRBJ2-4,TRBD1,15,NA,CAWRKQGAAKNIQYF,TGTGCCTGGAGAAAGCAGGGGGCGGCCAAAAACATTCAGTACTTC
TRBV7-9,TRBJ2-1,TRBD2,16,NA,CASSMYGSGRASEQFF,TGTGCCAGCAGCATGTATGGGAGCGGGAGGGCCAGTGAGCAGTTCTTC
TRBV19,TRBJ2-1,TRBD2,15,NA,CASSIAGGDYNEQFF,TGTGCCAGTAGTATAGCGGGAGGGGATTACAATGAGCAGTTCTTC
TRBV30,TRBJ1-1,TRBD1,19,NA,CAWSSQSGTGTTMNTEAFF,TGTGCCTGGAGTTCACAAAGCGGGACAGGGACTACTATGAACACTGAAGCTTTCTTT
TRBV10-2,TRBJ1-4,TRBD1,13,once,CASRGQINEKLFF,TGCGCCAGCAGGGGACAGATTAATGAAAAACTGTTTTTT
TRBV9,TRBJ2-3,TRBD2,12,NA,CASSVVGGAQYF,TGTGCCAGCAGCGTAGTCGGGGGGGCGCAGTATTTT
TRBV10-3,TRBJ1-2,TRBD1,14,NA,CAISDTGAGYGYTF,TGTGCCATCAGTGACACAGGGGCTGGCTATGGCTACACCTTC
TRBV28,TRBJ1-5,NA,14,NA,CASSLDSPNQPQHF,TGTGCCAGCAGTTTAGACAGTCCCAATCAGCCCCAGCATTTT
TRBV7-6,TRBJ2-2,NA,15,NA,CASSPRGKVTGELFF,TGTGCCAGCAGCCCCCGGGGAAAGGTCACCGGGGAGCTGTTTTTT
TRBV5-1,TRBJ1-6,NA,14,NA,CASQARMSASPLHF,TGCGCCTCTCAGGCTCGTATGAGTGCTTCACCCCTCCACTTT
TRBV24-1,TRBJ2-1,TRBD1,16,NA,CATSDLTGMGGNEQFF,TGTGCCACCAGTGACCTGACAGGGATGGGTGGGAATGAGCAGTTCTTC
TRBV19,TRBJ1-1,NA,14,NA,CASSMDIRDTEAFF,TGTGCCAGTAGTATGGACATTCGGGACACTGAAGCTTTCTTT
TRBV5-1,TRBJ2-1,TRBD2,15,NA,CASSLETSGNNEQFF,TGCGCCAGCAGCTTGGAAACTAGCGGCAACAATGAGCAGTTCTTC
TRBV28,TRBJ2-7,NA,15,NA,CASSFLSQGSYEQYF,TGTGCCAGCAGTTTTCTGTCGCAGGGCTCCTACGAGCAGTACTTC
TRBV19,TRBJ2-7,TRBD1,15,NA,CASSILTGGGYEQYF,TGTGCCAGTAGTATCTTAACAGGGGGCGGGTACGAGCAGTACTTC
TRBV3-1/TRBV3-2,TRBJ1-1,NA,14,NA,CASIDLGGRAEAFF,TGTGCCAGCATCGACCTGGGAGGGAGGGCCGAAGCTTTCTTT
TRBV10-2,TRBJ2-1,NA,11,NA,CASSEWGVQFF,TGCGCCAGCAGTGAGTGGGGAGTTCAGTTCTTC
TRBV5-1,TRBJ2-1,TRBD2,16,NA,CASSYRLAGTGNEQFF,TGCGCCAGCAGCTACCGATTAGCGGGAACGGGGAATGAGCAGTTCTTC
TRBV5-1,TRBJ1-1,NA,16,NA,CASSLWAGDGSTEAFF,TGCGCCAGCAGCTTGTGGGCGGGCGATGGGAGCACTGAAGCTTTCTTT
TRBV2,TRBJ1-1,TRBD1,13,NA,CASRTGQYTEAFF,TGTGCCAGCCGGACAGGGCAATACACTGAAGCTTTCTTT
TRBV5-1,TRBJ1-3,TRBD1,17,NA,CASSSQVGGSSGNTIYF,TGCGCCAGCAGCTCCCAAGTAGGGGGCTCCTCTGGAAACACCATATATTTT
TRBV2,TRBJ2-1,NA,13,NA,CASLQGDDNEQFF,TGTGCCAGCTTACAAGGGGATGACAATGAGCAGTTCTTC
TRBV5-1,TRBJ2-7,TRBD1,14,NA,CASSPGTGGPEQYF,TGCGCCAGCAGTCCAGGGACAGGGGGTCCCGAGCAGTACTTC
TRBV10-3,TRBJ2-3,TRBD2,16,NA,CAISEVLAGATDTQYF,TGTGCCATCAGTGAGGTCCTAGCGGGGGCCACAGATACGCAGTATTTT
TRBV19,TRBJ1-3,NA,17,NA,CASGSWETPFSGNTIYF,TGTGCCAGTGGTTCTTGGGAGACACCCTTCTCTGGAAACACCATATATTTT
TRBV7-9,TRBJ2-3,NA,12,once,CASSFSDNTQYF,TGTGCCAGCAGCTTCTCAGATAATACGCAGTATTTT
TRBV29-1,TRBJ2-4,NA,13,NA,CSALQGAKNIQYF,TGCAGCGCGCTACAGGGAGCCAAAAACATTCAGTACTTC
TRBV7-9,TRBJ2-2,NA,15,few,CASSLWGRNTGELFF,TGTGCCAGCAGCTTATGGGGGCGGAACACCGGGGAGCTGTTTTTT
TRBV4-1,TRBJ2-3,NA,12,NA,CASSQGPDTQYF,TGCGCCAGCAGCCAAGGGCCCGATACGCAGTATTTT
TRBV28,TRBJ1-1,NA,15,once,CASSKGGAGGTEAFF,TGTGCCAGCAGTAAAGGGGGGGCTGGAGGCACTGAAGCTTTCTTT
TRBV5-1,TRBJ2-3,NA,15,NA,CASSLWPRDTDTQYF,TGCGCCAGCAGCTTGTGGCCTAGAGACACAGATACGCAGTATTTT
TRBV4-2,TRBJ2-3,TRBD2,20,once,CASSQPGLAGIGGGTDTQYF,TGTGCCAGCAGCCAACCGGGACTAGCGGGAATAGGTGGAGGCACAGATACGCAGTATTTT
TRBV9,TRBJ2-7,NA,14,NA,CASSGGSGSGEQYF,TGTGCCAGCAGCGGCGGGTCAGGTTCGGGGGAGCAGTACTTC
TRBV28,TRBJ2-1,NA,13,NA,CASVGLEYNEQFF,TGTGCCAGCGTGGGGCTGGAGTACAATGAGCAGTTCTTC
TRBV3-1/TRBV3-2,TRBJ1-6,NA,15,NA,CASSQGQLPNSPLHF,TGTGCCAGCAGCCAAGGGCAGTTACCTAATTCACCCCTCCACTTT
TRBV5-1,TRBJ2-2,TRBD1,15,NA,CASSPGTVNTGELFF,TGCGCCAGCAGCCCGGGGACAGTGAACACCGGGGAGCTGTTTTTT
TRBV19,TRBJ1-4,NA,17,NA,CASSMVGRGNLNEKLFF,TGTGCCAGTAGTATGGTGGGGCGGGGCAACCTTAATGAAAAACTGTTTTTT
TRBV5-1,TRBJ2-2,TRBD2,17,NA,CASRGSGTSGSPGELFF,TGCGCCAGCAGAGGATCCGGGACTAGCGGGAGTCCCGGGGAGCTGTTTTTT
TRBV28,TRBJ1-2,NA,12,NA,CASRLPRHGYTF,TGTGCCAGCAGGCTCCCGAGGCATGGCTACACCTTC
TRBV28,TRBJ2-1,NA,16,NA,CASSSLARQFYNEQFF,TGTGCCAGCAGCTCCCTAGCCCGCCAGTTTTACAATGAGCAGTTCTTC
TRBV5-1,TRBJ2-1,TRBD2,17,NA,CASSIDSGTSGRNEQFF,TGCGCCAGCAGCATCGACTCCGGGACTAGCGGGAGGAATGAGCAGTTCTTC
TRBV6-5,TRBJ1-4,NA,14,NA,CASSPSATNEKLFF,TGTGCCAGCAGCCCCTCCGCAACTAATGAAAAACTGTTTTTT
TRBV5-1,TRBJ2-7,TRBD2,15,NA,CASSLGTSGRREQYF,TGCGCCAGCAGCTTAGGGACTAGCGGGAGAAGGGAGCAGTACTTC
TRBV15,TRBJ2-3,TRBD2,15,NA,CATAKREGPGDTQYF,TGTGCCACCGCTAAGCGGGAGGGCCCTGGGGATACGCAGTATTTT
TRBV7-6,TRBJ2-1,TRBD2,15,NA,CASSSGLAGYNEQFF,TGTGCCAGCAGCTCTGGACTAGCGGGGTACAATGAGCAGTTCTTC
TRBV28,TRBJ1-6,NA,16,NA,CASSFPLGGARSPLHF,TGTGCCAGCAGTTTCCCCCTCGGTGGGGCTCGCTCACCCCTCCACTTT